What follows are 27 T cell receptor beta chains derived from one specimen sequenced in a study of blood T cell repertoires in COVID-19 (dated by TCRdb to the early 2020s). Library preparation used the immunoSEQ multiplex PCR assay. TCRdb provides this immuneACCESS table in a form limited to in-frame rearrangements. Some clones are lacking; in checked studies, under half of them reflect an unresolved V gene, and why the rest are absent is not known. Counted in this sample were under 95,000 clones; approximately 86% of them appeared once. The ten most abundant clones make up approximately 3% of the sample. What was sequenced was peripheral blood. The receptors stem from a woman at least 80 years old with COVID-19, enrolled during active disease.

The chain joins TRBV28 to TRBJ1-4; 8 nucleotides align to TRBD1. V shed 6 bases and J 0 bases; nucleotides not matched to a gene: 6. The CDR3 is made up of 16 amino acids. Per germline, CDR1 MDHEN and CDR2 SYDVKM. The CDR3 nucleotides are TGTGCCAGCAGCCCGACAGGGGAGGCAACTAATGAAAAACTGTTTTTT. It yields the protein CASSPTGEATNEKLFF.

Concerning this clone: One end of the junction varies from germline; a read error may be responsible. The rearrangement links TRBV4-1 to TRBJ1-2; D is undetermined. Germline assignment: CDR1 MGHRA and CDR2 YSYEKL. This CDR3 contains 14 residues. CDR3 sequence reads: CATSGLQLNYGYTF. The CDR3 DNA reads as TGCGCCACCAGCGGGCTGCAGCTTAACTATGGCTACACCTTC.

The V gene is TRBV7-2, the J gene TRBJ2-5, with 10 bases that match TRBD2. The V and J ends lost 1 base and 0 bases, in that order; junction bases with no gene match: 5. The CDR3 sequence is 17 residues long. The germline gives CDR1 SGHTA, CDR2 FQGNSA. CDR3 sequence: CASSLGTTSGYQETQYF. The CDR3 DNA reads TGTGCCAGCAGCTTAGGGACGACTAGCGGGTACCAAGAGACCCAGTACTTC.

This CDR3 reads CSASRRDRASYEQYF. The CDR3 DNA follows: TGCAGTGCTAGTCGGCGGGACAGGGCCTCCTACGAGCAGTACTTC. The genes are TRBV20-1 and TRBJ2-7; 9 bases line up with TRBD1. V lost 3 bases to trimming and J lost 0 bases; unmatched junction nucleotides: 6. This CDR3 is 15 amino acids long. Germline V gene lookup returns CDR1 DFQATT and CDR2 SNEGSKA (reference sequence).

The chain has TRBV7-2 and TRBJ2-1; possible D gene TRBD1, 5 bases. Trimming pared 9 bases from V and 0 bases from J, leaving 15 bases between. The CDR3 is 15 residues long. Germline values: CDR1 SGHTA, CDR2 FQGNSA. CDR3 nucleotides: TGTGCCAGTACTATTCAGGGCCACTCCTACAATGAGCAGTTCTTC. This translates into CASTIQGHSYNEQFF.

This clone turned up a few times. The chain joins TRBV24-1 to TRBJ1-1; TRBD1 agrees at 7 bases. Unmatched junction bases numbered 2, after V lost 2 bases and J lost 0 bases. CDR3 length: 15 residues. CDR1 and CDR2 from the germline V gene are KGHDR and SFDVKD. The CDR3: CATSDSQGMNTEAFF. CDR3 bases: TGTGCCACCAGTGATTCACAGGGGATGAACACTGAAGCTTTCTTT.

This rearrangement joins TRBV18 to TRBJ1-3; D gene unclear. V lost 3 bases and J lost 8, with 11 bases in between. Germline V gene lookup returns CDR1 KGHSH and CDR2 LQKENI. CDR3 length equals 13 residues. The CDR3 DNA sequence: TGTGCCAGCTCACCCCAAACCCGGGACACCATATATTTT. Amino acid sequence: CASSPQTRDTIYF. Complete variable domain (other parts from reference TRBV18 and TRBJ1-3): NAGVMQNPRHLVRRRGQEARLRCSPMKGHSHVYWYRQLPEEGLKFMVYLQKENIIDESGMPKERFSAEFPKEGPSILRIQQVVRGDSAAYFCASSPQTRDTIYFGEGSWLTVV.

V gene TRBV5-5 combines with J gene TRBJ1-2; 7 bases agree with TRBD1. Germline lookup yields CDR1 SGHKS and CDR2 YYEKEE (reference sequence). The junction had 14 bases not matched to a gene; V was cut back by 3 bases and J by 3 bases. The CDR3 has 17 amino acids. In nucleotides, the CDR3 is TGTGCCAGCAGCTACTCCAGGGGGTCGTCCGCTGACTATGGCTACACCTTC. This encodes CASSYSRGSSADYGYTF. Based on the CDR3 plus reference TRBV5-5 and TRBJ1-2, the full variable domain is DAGVTQSPTHLIKTRGQQVTLRCSPISGHKSVSWYQQVLGQGPQFIFQYYEKEERGRGNFPDRFSARQFPNYSSELNVNALLLGDSALYLCASSYSRGSSADYGYTFGSGTRLTVV.

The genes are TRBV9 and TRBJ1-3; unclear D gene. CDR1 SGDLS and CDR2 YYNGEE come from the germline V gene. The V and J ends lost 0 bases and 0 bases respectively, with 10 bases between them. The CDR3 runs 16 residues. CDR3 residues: CASSVAPGSSGNTIYF. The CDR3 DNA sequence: TGTGCCAGCAGCGTAGCTCCGGGGAGCTCTGGAAACACCATATATTTT.

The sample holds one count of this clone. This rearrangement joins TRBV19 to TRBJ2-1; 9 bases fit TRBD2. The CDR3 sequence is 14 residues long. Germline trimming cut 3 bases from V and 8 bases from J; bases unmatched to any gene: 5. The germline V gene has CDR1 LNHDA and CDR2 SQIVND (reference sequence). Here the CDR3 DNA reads TGTGCCAGTAGTATTGGACTAGCGAACGATGAGCAGTTCTTC. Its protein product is CASSIGLANDEQFF.

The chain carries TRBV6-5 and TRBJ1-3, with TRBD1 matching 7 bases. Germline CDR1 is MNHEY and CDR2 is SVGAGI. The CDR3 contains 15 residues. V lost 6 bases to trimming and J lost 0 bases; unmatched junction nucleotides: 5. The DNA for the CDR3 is TGTGCCAGCAGGTTCGACAGGGTCTCTGGAAACACCATATATTTT. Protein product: CASRFDRVSGNTIYF.

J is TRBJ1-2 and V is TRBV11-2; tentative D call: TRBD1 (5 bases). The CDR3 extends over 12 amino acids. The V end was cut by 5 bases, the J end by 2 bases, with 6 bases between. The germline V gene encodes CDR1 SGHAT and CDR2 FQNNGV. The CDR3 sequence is CASSAGNYGYTF. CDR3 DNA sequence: TGTGCCAGCAGCGCAGGGAACTATGGCTACACCTTC.

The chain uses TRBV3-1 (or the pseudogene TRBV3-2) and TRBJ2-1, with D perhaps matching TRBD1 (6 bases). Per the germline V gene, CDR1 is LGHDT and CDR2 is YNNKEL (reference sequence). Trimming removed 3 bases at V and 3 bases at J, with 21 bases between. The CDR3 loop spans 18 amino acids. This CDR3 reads CASSHLRGIGGVYNEQFF. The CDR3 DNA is TGTGCCAGCAGCCACCTCAGGGGCATAGGAGGTGTCTACAATGAGCAGTTCTTC.

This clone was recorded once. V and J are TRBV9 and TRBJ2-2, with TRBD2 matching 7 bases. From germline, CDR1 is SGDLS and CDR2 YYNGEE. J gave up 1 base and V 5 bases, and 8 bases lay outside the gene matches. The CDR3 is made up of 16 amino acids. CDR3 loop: CASSSGTNLNTGELFF. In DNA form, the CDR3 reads TGTGCCAGCAGTTCTGGGACTAACTTGAACACCGGGGAGCTGTTTTTT.

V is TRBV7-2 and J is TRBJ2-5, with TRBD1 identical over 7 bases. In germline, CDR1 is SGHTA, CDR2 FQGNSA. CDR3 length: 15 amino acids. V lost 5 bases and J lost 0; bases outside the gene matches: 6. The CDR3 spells CASSRGTAYQETQYF. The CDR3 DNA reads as TGTGCCAGCAGCAGGGGGACAGCGTACCAAGAGACCCAGTACTTC.

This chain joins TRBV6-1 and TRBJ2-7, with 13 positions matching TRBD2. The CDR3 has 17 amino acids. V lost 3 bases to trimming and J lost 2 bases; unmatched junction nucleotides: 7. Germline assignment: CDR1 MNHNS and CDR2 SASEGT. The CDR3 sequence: CASSDLGLAGAPYEQYF. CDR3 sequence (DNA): TGTGCCAGCAGTGACCTCGGACTAGCGGGAGCCCCCTACGAGCAGTACTTC.

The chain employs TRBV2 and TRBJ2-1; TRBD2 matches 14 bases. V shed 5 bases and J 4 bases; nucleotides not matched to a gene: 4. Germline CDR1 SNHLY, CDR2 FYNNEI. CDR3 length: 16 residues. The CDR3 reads CASSRLAGGGYNEQFF. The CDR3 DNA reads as TGTGCCAGCAGTCGACTAGCGGGAGGGGGGTACAATGAGCAGTTCTTC.

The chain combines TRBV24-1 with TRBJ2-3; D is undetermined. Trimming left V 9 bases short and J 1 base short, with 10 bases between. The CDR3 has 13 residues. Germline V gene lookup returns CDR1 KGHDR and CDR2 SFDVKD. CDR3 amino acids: CATSDSGTDTQYF. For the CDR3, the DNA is TGTGCCACCTCAGACTCCGGCACAGATACGCAGTATTTT.

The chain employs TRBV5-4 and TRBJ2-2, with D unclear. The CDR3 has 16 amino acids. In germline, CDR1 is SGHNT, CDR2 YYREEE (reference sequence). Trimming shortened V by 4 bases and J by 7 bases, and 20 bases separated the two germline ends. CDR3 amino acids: CASSAQMSQAIGELFF. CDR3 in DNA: TGTGCCAGCAGCGCCCAGATGAGTCAGGCAATCGGGGAGCTGTTTTTT.

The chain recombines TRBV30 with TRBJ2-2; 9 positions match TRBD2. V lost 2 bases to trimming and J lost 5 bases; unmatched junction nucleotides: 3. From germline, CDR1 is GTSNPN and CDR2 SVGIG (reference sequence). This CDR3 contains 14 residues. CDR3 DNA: TGTGCCTGGAGTTTGCGGGGGGGTACCGGGGAGCTGTTTTTT. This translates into CAWSLRGGTGELFF. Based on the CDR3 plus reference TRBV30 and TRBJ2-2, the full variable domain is SQTIHQWPATLVQPVGSPLSLECTVEGTSNPNLYWYRQAAGRGLQLLFYSVGIGQISSEVPQNLSASRPQDRQFILSSKKLLLSDSGFYLCAWSLRGGTGELFFGEGSRLTVL.

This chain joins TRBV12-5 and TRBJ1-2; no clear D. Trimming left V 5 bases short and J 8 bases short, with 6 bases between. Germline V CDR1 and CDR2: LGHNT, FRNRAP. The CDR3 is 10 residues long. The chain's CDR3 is CASGGVGYTF. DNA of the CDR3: TGTGCTAGTGGTGGAGTGGGCTACACCTTC.

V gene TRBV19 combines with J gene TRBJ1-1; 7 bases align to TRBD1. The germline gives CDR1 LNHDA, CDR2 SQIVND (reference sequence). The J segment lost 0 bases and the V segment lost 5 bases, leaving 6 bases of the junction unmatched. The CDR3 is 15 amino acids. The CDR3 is CASSPDRDMNTEAFF. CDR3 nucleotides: TGTGCCAGTAGTCCTGACAGGGACATGAACACTGAAGCTTTCTTT. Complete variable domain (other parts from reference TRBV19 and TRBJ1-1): DGGITQSPKYLFRKEGQNVTLSCEQNLNHDAMYWYRQDPGQGLRLIYYSQIVNDFQKGDIAEGYSVSREKKESFPLTVTSAQKNPTAFYLCASSPDRDMNTEAFFGQGTRLTVV.

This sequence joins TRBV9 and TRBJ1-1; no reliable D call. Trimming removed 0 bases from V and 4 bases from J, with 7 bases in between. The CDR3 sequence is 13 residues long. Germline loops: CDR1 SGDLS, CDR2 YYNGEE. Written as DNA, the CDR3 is TGTGCCAGCAGCGTAGTGAGTAGCACTGAAGCTTTCTTT. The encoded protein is CASSVVSSTEAFF.

In DNA, the CDR3 is TGTGCCAGCTCACCACCTTGGCTCTATGGCTACACCTTC. This codes for CASSPPWLYGYTF. The rearrangement links TRBV18 to TRBJ1-2; D not resolved. V lost 0 bases to trimming and J lost 4 bases, with 6 bases between them. This CDR3 region has 13 residues. CDR1 and CDR2 from the germline V gene are KGHSH and LQKENI.

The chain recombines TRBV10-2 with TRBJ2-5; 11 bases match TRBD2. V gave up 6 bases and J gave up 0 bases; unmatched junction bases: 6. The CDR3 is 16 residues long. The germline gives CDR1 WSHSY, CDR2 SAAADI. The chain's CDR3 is CASRHRLAGNQETQYF. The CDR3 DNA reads TGCGCCAGCAGGCATAGACTAGCGGGGAACCAAGAGACCCAGTACTTC.

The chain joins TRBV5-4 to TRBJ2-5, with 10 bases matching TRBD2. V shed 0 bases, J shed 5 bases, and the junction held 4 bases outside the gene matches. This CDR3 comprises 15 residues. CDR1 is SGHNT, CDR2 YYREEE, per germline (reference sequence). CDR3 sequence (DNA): TGTGCCAGCAGCTTGGCCCTAGCGGGGGCGGAGACCCAGTACTTC. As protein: CASSLALAGAETQYF.

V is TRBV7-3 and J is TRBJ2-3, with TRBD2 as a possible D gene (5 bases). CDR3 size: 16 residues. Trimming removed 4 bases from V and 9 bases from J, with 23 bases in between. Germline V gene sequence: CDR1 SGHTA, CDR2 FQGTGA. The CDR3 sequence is CASSSVNPGPTGTQYF. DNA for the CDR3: TGTGCCAGCAGCTCCGTAAATCCGGGCCCCACGGGGACGCAGTATTTT.